A selection of T cell receptor beta chains follows, all from one sample in a study of TIL therapy for anti-PD-1-resistant metastatic lung cancer. The method was immunoSEQ multiplex PCR; TCRdb's version includes in-frame clones alone and lacks a portion of them. The data hold more than 90,000 clones, with around three fifths observed a single time. Sequences were derived from tumor tissue, sampled at baseline. These receptors were collected from a person between 30 and 80 years old with non-small cell lung cancer. Both conserved end residues are part of each CDR3. D genes are given only for firm matches.

D	V	J	CDR3
.	TRBV5-1	TRBJ2-2	CASRYGQNTGELFF
.	TRBV29-1	TRBJ2-5	CSSRGRNLQETQYF
TRBD2	TRBV2	TRBJ2-2	CASSERSGIPGELFF
TRBD2	TRBV3-1/TRBV3-2	TRBJ2-7	CASSPGRAGNNEQYF
TRBD2	TRBV30	TRBJ2-1	CAWRGAGGPNGEQFF
TRBD1	TRBV11-2	TRBJ1-2	CASSRPGQSNYGYTF
.	TRBV6-6	TRBJ2-5	CASSHAGIRETQYF
TRBD2	TRBV29-1	TRBJ2-1	CSVVPSGRARDEQFF
.	TRBV18	TRBJ2-7	CASSPKGNYEQYF
.	TRBV3-1/TRBV3-2	TRBJ1-4	CASSQGGTPSEKLFF
TRBD1	TRBV7-2	TRBJ1-2	CASSLQGALGYTF
.	TRBV15	TRBJ2-2	CATRGSANTGELFF
TRBD1	TRBV27	TRBJ1-2	CASSPPGTGNYGGYTF
.	TRBV29-1	TRBJ2-3	CSVGFTDTQYF
.	TRBV18	TRBJ1-1	CASSPLQGNTEAFF
.	TRBV6-5	TRBJ2-2	CASSSFWDLNTGELFF
.	TRBV6-2/TRBV6-3	TRBJ1-2	CASTPSIRSGYTF
TRBD1	TRBV6-6	TRBJ2-6	CASSPDRVHSGANVLTF
.	TRBV19	TRBJ2-2	CASTGLYTGELFF
TRBD2	TRBV7-8	TRBJ2-7	CASSLRLAEIYEQYF
.	TRBV5-4	TRBJ2-3	CASRAVTSTDTQYF
TRBD1	TRBV28	TRBJ2-5	CASSRGQSQETQYF
.	TRBV18	TRBJ1-3	CASSPTGTSHTIYF
TRBD2	TRBV11-2	TRBJ2-3	CASSQIAGDTQYF
TRBD1	TRBV5-6	TRBJ2-7	CASSLAQGAIGYEQYF
.	TRBV28	TRBJ1-1	CASTPTGRSLNTEAFF
.	TRBV7-2	TRBJ1-2	CASSLVRGSGGYTF
.	TRBV5-6	TRBJ1-3	CASSLSGAGNTIYF
TRBD1	TRBV11-1	TRBJ1-6	CASSRTGARGSSPLHF
.	TRBV28	TRBJ2-7	CASQRGVSYEQYF
.	TRBV6-5	TRBJ2-2	CASSYSYRVDTGELFF
TRBD2	TRBV7-9	TRBJ2-1	CASSLGGTAGGHNEQFF
TRBD2	TRBV5-1	TRBJ2-7	CASSLGGGLILEQYF
TRBD1	TRBV19	TRBJ1-5	CASSPHRGARGNQPQHF
.	TRBV18	TRBJ2-3	CASSPLGEGAGDTQYF
TRBD1	TRBV3-1/TRBV3-2	TRBJ1-5	CASSQGTGSNQPQHF
.	TRBV5-6	TRBJ1-2	CASITLQGGTFNF
TRBD1	TRBV7-3	TRBJ1-1	CASSSTGGSGEAFF
.	TRBV5-4	TRBJ1-1	CASSPRAGGGTEAFF
TRBD2	TRBV18	TRBJ2-7	CASSPGGSGSYEQYF
.	TRBV10-3	TRBJ1-3	CAISEFVISGNTIYF
.	TRBV7-6	TRBJ2-3	CASSSTDTQYF
.	TRBV7-9	TRBJ2-3	CASSLGLDTQYF
.	TRBV7-3	TRBJ2-3	CASKLNVLTDTQYF
.	TRBV14	TRBJ2-1	CASSQDRGGPQFF
.	TRBV3-1/TRBV3-2	TRBJ2-1	CASSQRITGSYNEQFF
.	TRBV28	TRBJ1-5	CASSFPDIDSNQPQHF
TRBD1	TRBV5-1	TRBJ2-7	CASSSRDSYEQYF
.	TRBV30	TRBJ1-6	CASRKQGSSYNSPLHF
TRBD1	TRBV6-2/TRBV6-3	TRBJ2-5	CASSYDRVARETQYF
.	TRBV4-1	TRBJ1-2	CASSLPGQYGYTF
.	TRBV19	TRBJ1-1	CASSMARGASSGTEAFF
.	TRBV12-2	TRBJ2-7	CASRSLPPYYEQYF
.	TRBV5-5	TRBJ2-7	CASSLAAASLSYEQYF
.	TRBV28	TRBJ1-1	CASSSTGISEAFF
TRBD2	TRBV19	TRBJ2-5	CASSPIGGAARETQYF
.	TRBV7-2	TRBJ1-2	CASSFPGQLYGYTF